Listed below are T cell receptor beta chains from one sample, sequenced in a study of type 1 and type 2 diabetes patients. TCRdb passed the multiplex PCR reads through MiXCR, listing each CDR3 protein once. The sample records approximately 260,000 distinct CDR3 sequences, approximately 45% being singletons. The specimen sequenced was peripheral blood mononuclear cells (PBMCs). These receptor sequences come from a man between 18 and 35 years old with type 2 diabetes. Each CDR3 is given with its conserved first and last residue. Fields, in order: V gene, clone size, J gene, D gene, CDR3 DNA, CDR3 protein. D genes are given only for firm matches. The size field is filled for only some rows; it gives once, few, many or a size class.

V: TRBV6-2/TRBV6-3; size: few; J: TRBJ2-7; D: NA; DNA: TGTGCCAGCAGTTACGACGGGACCACGGACTACGAGCAGTACTTC; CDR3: CASSYDGTTDYEQYF
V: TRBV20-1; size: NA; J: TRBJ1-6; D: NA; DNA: TGCAGTGCTAGAGGGGCGGGGACTAATTCACCCCTCCACTTT; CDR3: CSARGAGTNSPLHF
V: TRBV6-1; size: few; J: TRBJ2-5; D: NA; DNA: TGTGCCAGCACTCCTCGACGGGAGAGTCGAGAGACCCAGTACTTC; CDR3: CASTPRRESRETQYF
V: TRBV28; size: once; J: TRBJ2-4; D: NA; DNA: TGTGCCAGCAGTTTCCGGGACGGTCAAAACATTCAGTACTTC; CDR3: CASSFRDGQNIQYF
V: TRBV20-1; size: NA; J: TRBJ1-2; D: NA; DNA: TGCAGTGCTAGCCAGGGGTTGAACTATGGCTACACCTTC; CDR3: CSASQGLNYGYTF
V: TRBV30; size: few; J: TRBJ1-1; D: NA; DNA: TGTGCCTGGATGGAGCCTGGGGGCACTGAAGCTTTCTTT; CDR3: CAWMEPGGTEAFF
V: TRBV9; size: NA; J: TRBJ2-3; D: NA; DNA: TGTGCCAGCAGCGGGGGACTCCCCTCAGGGGCAGATACGCAGTATTTT; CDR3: CASSGGLPSGADTQYF
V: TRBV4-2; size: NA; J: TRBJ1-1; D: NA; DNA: TGTGCCAGCAGCCAAGAGGGGAAGAACACTGAAGCTTTCTTT; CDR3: CASSQEGKNTEAFF
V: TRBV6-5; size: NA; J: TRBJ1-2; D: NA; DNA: TGTGCCAGTGACGGTTCGGACTCCAACTATGGCTACACCTTC; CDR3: CASDGSDSNYGYTF
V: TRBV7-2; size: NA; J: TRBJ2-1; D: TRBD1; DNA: TGTGCCAGCAGCCATGGACAGGGGTTGGGCAATGAGCAGTTCTTC; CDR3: CASSHGQGLGNEQFF
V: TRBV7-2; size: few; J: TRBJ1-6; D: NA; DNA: TGTGCCAGCAGCTTAACCCGGGACTATAATTCACCCCTCCACTTT; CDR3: CASSLTRDYNSPLHF
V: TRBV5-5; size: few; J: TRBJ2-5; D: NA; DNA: TGTGCCAGCAGCTTTCGTCCCGGGATAGAAGAGACCCAGTACTTC; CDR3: CASSFRPGIEETQYF
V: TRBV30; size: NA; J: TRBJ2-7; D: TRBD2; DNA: TGTGCCTGGAGTCCGGCTAGCGGGATTAACGAGCAGTACTTC; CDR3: CAWSPASGINEQYF
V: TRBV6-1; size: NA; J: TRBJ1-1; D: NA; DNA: TGTGCCAGCAGTTCGGGTTCGGGGTACAGCACTGAAGCTTTCTTT; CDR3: CASSSGSGYSTEAFF
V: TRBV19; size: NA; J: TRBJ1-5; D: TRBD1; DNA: TGTGCCAGTAGTGGCGGACAGGGGGCGGTTGGCAATCAGCCCCAGCATTTT; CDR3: CASSGGQGAVGNQPQHF
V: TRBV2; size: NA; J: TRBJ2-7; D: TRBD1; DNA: TGCGCCAGCGGCCAGGGGGCAAGGGAGGAGCAGTACTTC; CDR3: CASGQGAREEQYF
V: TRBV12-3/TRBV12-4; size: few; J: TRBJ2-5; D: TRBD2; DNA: TGTGCCAGCAGTGGGGTTAGCGGGAGAGGGAAAGAGACCCAGTACTTC; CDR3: CASSGVSGRGKETQYF
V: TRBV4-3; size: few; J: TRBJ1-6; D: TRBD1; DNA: TGCGCCAGCAGCCGAAAATCCGGACAGGGGAATTCACCCCTCCACTTT; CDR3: CASSRKSGQGNSPLHF
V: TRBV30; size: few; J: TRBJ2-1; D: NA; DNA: TGTGCCTGGAGCTTGGGGACGGGGTCCTACAATGAGCAGTTCTTC; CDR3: CAWSLGTGSYNEQFF
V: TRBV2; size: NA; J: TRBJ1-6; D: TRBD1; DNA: TGTGCCAGCACCTTAGGAGGGGGCAGATCACCCCTCCACTTT; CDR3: CASTLGGGRSPLHF
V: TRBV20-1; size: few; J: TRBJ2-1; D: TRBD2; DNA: TGCAGTGCTAGAGGGACTAGCGGAGTTGAGCAGTTCTTC; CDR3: CSARGTSGVEQFF
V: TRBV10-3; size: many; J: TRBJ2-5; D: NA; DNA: TGTGCCATCAGTGAAAGGGCAGCCGGCGGGGAGACCCAGTACTTC; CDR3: CAISERAAGGETQYF
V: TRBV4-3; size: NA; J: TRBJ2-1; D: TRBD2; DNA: TGCGCCAGCAGCCAAGATCTTGGGGGGGTGGGCGCGTACAATGAGCAGTTCTTC; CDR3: CASSQDLGGVGAYNEQFF
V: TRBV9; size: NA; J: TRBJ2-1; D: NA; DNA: TGTGCCAGCAGCGTAGATCAGGGACCTTACAATGAGCAGTTCTTC; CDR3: CASSVDQGPYNEQFF
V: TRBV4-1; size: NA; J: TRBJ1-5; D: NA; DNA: TGTGCCAGCAGCCAAATTGAGGGAAACCAGCCCCAGCATTTT; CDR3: CASSQIEGNQPQHF
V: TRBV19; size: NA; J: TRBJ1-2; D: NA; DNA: TGTGCCAGTAGTATAGGTGGTGCAGGAGTTATGCATGGCTACACCTTC; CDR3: CASSIGGAGVMHGYTF
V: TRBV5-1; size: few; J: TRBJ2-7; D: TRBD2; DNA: TGCGCCAGCAGCTTGGGAACGACTAGCGGCACCTCCTACGAGCAGTACTTC; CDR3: CASSLGTTSGTSYEQYF
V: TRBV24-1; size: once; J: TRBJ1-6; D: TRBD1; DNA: TGTGCGTTGGGGGACAGGGATTCACCCCTCCACTTT; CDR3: CALGDRDSPLHF
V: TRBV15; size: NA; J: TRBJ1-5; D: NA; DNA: TGTGCCACCAGCAGAGAAACGGGGGTTAATCAGCCCCAGCATTTT; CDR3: CATSRETGVNQPQHF
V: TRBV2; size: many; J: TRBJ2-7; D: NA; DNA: TGTGCCAGCAGTGACGTAGATACCAACTACGAGCAGTACTTC; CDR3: CASSDVDTNYEQYF
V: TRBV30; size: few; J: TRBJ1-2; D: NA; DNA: TGTGCCTGGACCGGACTCGGGGGGGGAAACTATGGCTACACCTTC; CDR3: CAWTGLGGGNYGYTF
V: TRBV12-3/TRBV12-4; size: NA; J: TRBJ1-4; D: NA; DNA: TGTGCCAGCAGCCCGGGTCCATGGGAACTGTTTTTT; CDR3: CASSPGPWELFF
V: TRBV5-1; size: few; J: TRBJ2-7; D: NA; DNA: TGCGCCAGCAGCCTAACTCCCCCGGAGCAGTACTTC; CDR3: CASSLTPPEQYF
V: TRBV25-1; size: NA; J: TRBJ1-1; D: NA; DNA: TGTGCCAGGAGTGATCGTTACCGGAGCACTGAAGCTTTCTTT; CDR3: CARSDRYRSTEAFF
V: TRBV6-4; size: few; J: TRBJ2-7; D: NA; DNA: TGTGCCAGCAGTCAGACAGGTGGTTCCTACGAGCAGTACTTC; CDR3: CASSQTGGSYEQYF
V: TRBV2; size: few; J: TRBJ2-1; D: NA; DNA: TGTGCCAGCAGTGTCCTTACTTCAATCTACAATGAGCAGTTCTTC; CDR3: CASSVLTSIYNEQFF
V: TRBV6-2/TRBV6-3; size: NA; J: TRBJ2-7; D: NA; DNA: TGTGCCAGCGGTTACTCGGAGTACGAGCAGTACTTC; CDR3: CASGYSEYEQYF
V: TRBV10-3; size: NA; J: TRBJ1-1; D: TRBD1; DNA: TGTGCCATCAGTGTAAATAAGGGGGCGAGTACTGAAGCTTTCTTT; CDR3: CAISVNKGASTEAFF
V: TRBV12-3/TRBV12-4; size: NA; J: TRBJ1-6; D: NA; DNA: TGCGCCAGCAGTGAACTACTAGGGAATTCACCCCTCCACTTT; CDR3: CASSELLGNSPLHF
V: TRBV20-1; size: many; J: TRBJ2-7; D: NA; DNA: TGCAGTGCTAGAGTCGGCTACGAGCAGTACTTC; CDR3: CSARVGYEQYF
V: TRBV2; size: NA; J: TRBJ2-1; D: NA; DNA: TGTGCCAGCAGTGGAGGGAGCTTCAGGGGTGAGCAGTTCTTC; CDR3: CASSGGSFRGEQFF
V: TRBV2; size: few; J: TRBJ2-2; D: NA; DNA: TGTGCCAGTAACCCGGGGCACCTAAAAACCGGGGAGCTGTTTTTT; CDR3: CASNPGHLKTGELFF
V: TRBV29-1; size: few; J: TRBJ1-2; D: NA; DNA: TGCAGCGTTGACTACCGATCGTATGGCTACACCTTC; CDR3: CSVDYRSYGYTF
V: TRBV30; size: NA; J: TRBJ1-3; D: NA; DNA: TGTGCCTGGTCCGCCCTCGGCTCTGGAAACACCATATATTTT; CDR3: CAWSALGSGNTIYF
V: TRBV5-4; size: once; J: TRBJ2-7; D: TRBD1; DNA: TGTGCCAGCAGTTTCAGCAGGGGGCTACACGAGCAGTACTTC; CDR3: CASSFSRGLHEQYF
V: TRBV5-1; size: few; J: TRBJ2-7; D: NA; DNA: TGCGCCAGCAGCCCCACCAGAGGGGCGGCCTCCTACGAGCAGTACTTC; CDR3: CASSPTRGAASYEQYF